What follows is one T cell receptor beta chain and its context. The antigen it binds to is not known. One base away there is no much larger clone; base qualities are not given. The data are from a study of blood T cell repertoires in COVID-19 (dated by TCRdb to the early 2020s). About the investigation overall: The collaborator samples originated in the United States, Italy and Spain and spanned the acute and convalescent phases of COVID-19. The prospective study material was composed of cDNA or gDNA derived from T cells, B-cell-depleted T cells, or PBMCs. The dataset comprised deeply sampled blood TCRbeta repertoires from subjects exposed to, actively infected with, or recovered from COVID-19. The repertoires were made available in a free public database intended to serve as a resource for research on the immune response to SARS-CoV-2. The samples were drawn from the first 160 participants of the ongoing ImmuneRACE study and from over 950 subjects provided by 6 global collaborators. Nearly every sample came with metadata listing a de-identified subject ID, COVID-19 status, age in years and sex. Where HLA class I and class II types were available, the types were taken from metadata supplied by the sample provider, not from assay-based typing. What the research found in general, with its limitations: The quantity of clinical and demographic metadata differed by source and by participant and was supplied without curation.

In the prospective study, participants were 18 to 89 years old, resided in fewer than 25 geographic areas of the United States, and were enrolled through a virtual design. Cohort assignment in the prospective study relied on participant-reported clinical history from a screening survey and a study questionnaire. ImmuneRACE Cohort 3 recovered participants were defined by two consecutive negative NP/OP PCR tests, healthcare professional clearance, or symptom resolution. In the prospective study, whole blood, serum and a nasopharyngeal or oropharyngeal swab were collected from each participant by mobile phlebotomists. Participants in the prospective study had the option to provide additional blood draws and questionnaires over a roughly 2-month period. Prospective study blood samples were shipped either frozen or at room temperature before DNA extraction. TCRbeta CDR3 regions were amplified from genomic DNA by means of the immunoSEQ Assay, a bias-controlled multiplex PCR. The authors processed their data as follows. The number of nucleated cells in each sample was estimated from the amplification of reference gene primers within the assay. To quantify the absolute abundance of each unique TCRbeta CDR3 rearrangement, sequence reads were collapsed and filtered. For each sample, productive Simpson clonality was calculated by taking the square root of Simpson's diversity index across productive rearrangements. Held by TCRdb, this immuneACCESS table contains in-frame sequences only and omits some clones. Under half of the omission traces to an unresolved V gene where checked; the cause of the rest is unknown. Clone size and V and J calls were adopted from that table, with D and trimming inferred from the DNA. The sample includes hundreds of thousands of clones, with 90% observed a single time. 2.6% of the sample comes from the top ten.

Based on the germline V gene (reference sequence), the CDR1 and CDR2 sequences are MNHEY and SMNVEV. There are 15 amino acids in the CDR3, from cysteine to phenylalanine inclusive. Only the CDR3 part of the read is kept: 45 bases, read in frame from the first base. Trimming removed 4 bases from V and 6 bases from J, leaving 18 bases between the germline ends. This receptor was identified in a man in his 60s who had recovered from COVID-19. The sample taken for sequencing was PBMCs or T cells enriched from blood (not recorded which). The chain joins TRBV27 to TRBJ1-2, with TRBD1 as a weak D call on 6 bases. The CDR3 protein: CASSSFLRGAHGYTF. The nucleotide sequence is TGTGCCAGCAGTTCGTTCTTACGGGGGGCCCATGGCTACACCTTC.